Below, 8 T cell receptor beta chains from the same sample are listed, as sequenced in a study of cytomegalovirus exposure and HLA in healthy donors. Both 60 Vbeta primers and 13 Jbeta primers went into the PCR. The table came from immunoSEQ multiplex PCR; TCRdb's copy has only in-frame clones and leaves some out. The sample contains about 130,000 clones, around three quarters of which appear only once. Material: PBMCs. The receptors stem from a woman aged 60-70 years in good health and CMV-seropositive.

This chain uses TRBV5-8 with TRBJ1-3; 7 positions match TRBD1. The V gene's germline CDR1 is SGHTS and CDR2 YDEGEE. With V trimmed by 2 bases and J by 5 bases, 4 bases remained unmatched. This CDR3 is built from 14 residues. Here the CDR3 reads CASSLDRARNTIYF. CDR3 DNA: TGTGCCAGCAGCTTAGACAGGGCGAGAAACACCATATATTTT.

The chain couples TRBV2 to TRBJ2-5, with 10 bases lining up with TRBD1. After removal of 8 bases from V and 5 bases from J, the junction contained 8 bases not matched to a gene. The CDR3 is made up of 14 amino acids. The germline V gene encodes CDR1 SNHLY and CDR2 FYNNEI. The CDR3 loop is CASSDRGLYETQYF. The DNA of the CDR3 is TGTGCCAGCTCCGACAGGGGGCTCTACGAGACCCAGTACTTC. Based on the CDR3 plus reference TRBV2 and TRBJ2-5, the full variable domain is EPEVTQTPSHQVTQMGQEVILRCVPISNHLYFYWYRQILGQKVEFLVSFYNNEISEKSEIFDDQFSVERPDGSNFTLKIRSTKLEDSAMYFCASSDRGLYETQYFGPGTRLLVL.

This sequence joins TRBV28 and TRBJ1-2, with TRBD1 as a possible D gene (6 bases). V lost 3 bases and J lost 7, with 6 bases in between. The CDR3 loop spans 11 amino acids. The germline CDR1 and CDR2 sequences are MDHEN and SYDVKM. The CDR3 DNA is TGTGCCAGCAGTTTCAGGGGTGGCTACACCTTC. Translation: CASSFRGGYTF.

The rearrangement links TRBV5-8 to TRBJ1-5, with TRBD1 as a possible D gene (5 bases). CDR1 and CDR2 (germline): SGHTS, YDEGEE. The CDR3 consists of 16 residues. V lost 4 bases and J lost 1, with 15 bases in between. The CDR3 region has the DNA TGTGCCAGCAGCCCCCTCGCCGGGGGGAGCAATCAGCCCCAGCATTTT. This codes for CASSPLAGGSNQPQHF.

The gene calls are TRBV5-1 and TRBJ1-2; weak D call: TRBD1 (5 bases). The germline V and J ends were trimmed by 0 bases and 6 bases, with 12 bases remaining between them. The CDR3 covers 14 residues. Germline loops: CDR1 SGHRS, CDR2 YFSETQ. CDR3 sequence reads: CASSLGGDLNGYTF. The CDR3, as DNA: TGCGCCAGCAGCTTGGGGGGGGATTTGAATGGCTACACCTTC.

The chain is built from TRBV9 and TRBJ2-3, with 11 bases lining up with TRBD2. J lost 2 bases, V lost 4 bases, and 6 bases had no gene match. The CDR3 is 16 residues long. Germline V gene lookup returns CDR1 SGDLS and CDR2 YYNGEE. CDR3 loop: CASSTGTSGTTDTQYF. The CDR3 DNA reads TGTGCCAGCAGCACCGGGACTAGCGGAACCACAGATACGCAGTATTTT.

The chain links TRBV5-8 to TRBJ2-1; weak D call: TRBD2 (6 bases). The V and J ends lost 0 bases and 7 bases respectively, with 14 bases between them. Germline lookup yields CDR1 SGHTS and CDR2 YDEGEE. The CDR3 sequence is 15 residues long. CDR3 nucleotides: TGTGCCAGCAGCTTGGAGGGGTTTGGGGGGAATGAGCAGTTCTTC. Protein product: CASSLEGFGGNEQFF.

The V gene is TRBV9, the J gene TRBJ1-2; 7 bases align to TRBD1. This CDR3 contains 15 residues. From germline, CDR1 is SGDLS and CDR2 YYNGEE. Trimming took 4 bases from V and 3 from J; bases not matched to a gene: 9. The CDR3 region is CASSTGQALDYGYTF. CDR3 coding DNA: TGTGCCAGCAGCACCGGACAGGCGCTTGACTATGGCTACACCTTC.